The source of this T cell receptor (beta chain) is a study of cytomegalovirus exposure and HLA in healthy donors. Comments on this clone: What it recognizes is unknown.

Whole-study findings and limits: Most observed TCR sequences were rare, whereas some public TCRs were detected in many donors. Associated with HLA alleles at 0.05 false discovery rate in a later analysis were 16,951 TCR beta sequences.

This PCR relied on a set of 60 Vbeta primers and 13 Jbeta primers. Measured with immunoSEQ multiplex PCR; TCRdb has only the in-frame clones, and not every one. Seen here are 200,000 to 250,000 clones, 85% observed once, and the top ten hold 1% to 1.5%. The sample consisted of PBMCs. The source of this sequence is a human donor in good health.

CDR3 sequence: CASSQPGQGYAGELFF. As DNA, the CDR3 is TGCGCCAGCAGCCAGCCGGGACAGGGGTACGCCGGGGAGCTGTTTTTT. This chain connects TRBV4-1 to TRBJ2-2, with 10 bases lining up with TRBD1. The germline V gene encodes CDR1 MGHRA and CDR2 YSYEKL. The length of the CDR3 is 16 residues. V was pared by 3 bases and J by 6 bases, with 7 bases of the junction left unmatched.